The T cell receptor (beta chain) under discussion was sequenced for a study of Ad26.COV2.S vaccination and SARS-CoV-2 variants. Findings and caveats of the study: Vaccinees displayed broader spike-specific TCR repertoires than placebo recipients. Non-spike TCR breadth showed similarity between vaccine and placebo recipients.

CDR3 length equals 14 residues. Germline V lookup: CDR1 SGDLS, CDR2 YYNGEE. Between the trimmed V and J ends, which lost 3 bases and 2 bases, there was a span of 12 bases. About this clone itself: Its antigen is not known.

Sequencing was performed with immunoSEQ multiplex PCR; in TCRdb, only in-frame clones are kept and a portion is missing. Counted here are around 100,000 clones, about three quarters occurring once; the ten biggest clones make up roughly 17%. The genes are TRBV9 and TRBJ2-7; tentative D call: TRBD2 (5 bases). This clonotype originated in a human donor who had recovered from COVID-19. Specimen: peripheral blood, collected after recovery from COVID-19. The CDR3 loop is CASSASDGAYEQYF. CDR3 sequence (DNA): TGTGCCAGCAGCGCCTCGGACGGGGCCTACGAGCAGTACTTC.